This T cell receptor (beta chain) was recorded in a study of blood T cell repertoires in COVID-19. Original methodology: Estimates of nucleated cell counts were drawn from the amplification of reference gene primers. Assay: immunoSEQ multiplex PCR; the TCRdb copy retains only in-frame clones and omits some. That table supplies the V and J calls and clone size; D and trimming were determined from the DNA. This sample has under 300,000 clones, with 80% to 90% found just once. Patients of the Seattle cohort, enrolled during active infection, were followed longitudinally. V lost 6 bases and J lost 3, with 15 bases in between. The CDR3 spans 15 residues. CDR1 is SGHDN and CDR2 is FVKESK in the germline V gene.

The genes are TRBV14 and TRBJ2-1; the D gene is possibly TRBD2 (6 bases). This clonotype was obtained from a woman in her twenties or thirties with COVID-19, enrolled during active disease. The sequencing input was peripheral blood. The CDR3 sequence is CASRDSGLFYNEQFF. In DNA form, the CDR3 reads TGTGCCAGCAGGGATAGCGGATTATTCTACAATGAGCAGTTCTTC.